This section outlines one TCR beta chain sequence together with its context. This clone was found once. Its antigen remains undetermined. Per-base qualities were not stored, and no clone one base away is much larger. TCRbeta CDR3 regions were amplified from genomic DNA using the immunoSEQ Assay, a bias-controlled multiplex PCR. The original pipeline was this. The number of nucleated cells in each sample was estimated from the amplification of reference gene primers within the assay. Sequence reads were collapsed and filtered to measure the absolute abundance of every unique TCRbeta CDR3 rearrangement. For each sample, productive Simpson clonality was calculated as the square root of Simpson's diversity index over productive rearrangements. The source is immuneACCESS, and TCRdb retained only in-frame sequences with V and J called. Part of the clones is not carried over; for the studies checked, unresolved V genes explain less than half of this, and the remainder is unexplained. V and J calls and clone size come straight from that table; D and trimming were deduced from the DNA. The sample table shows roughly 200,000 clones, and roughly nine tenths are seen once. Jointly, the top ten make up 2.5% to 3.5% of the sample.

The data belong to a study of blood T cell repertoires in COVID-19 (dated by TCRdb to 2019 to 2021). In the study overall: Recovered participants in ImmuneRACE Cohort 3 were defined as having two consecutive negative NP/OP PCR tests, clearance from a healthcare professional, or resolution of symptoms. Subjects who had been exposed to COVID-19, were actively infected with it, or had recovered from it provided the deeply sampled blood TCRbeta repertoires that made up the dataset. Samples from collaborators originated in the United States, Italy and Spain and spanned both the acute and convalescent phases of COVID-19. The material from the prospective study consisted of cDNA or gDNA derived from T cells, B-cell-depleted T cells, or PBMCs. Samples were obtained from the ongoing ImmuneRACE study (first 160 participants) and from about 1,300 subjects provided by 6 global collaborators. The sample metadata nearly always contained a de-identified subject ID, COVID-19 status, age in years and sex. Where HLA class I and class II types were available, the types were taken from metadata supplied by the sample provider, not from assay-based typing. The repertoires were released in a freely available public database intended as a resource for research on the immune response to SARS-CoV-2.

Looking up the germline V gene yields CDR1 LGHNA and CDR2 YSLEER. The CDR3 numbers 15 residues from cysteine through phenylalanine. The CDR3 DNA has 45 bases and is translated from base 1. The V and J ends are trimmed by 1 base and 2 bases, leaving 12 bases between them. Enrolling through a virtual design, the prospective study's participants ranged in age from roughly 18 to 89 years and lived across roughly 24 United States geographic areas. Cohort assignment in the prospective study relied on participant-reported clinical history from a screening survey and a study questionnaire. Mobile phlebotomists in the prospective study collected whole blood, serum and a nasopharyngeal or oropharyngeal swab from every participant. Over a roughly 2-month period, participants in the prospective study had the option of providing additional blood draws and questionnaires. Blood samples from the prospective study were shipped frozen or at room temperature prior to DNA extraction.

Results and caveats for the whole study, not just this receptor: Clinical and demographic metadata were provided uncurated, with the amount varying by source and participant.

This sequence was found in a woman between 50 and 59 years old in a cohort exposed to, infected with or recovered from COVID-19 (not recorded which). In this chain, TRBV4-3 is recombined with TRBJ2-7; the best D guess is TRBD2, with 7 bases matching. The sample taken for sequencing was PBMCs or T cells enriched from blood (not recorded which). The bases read TGCGCCAGCAGCCAAGTCTGGGGGGGCACCTACGAGCAGTACTTC. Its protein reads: CASSQVWGGTYEQYF.